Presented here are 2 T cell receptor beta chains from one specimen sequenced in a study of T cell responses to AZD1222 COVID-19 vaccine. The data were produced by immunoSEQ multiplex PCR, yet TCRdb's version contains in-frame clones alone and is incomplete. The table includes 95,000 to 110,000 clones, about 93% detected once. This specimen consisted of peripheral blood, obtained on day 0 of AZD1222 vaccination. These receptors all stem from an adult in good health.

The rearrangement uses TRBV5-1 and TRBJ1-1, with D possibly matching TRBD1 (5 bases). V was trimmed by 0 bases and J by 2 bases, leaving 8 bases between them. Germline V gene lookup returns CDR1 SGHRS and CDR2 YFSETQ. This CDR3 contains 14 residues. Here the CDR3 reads CASSLEGPNTEAFF. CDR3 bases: TGCGCCAGCAGCTTGGAGGGGCCTAACACTGAAGCTTTCTTT.

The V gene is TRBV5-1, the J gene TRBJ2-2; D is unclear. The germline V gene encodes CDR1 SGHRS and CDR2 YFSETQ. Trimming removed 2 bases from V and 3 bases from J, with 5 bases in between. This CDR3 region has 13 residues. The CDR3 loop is CASSFPDTGELFF. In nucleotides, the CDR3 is TGCGCCAGCAGCTTCCCAGACACCGGGGAGCTGTTTTTT. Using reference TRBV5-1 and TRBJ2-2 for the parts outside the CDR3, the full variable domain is KAGVTQTPRYLIKTRGQQVTLSCSPISGHRSVSWYQQTPGQGLQFLFEYFSETQRNKGNFPGRFSGRQFSNSRSEMNVSTLELGDSALYLCASSFPDTGELFFGEGSRLTVL.